What follows are 14 T cell receptor beta chains derived from one specimen sequenced in a study of T cells expressing NK-cell markers. TCRdb reprocessed the 5' RACE reads and stores each CDR3 protein as one record, lacking DNA. The sample table includes roughly 180,000 distinct CDR3 sequences. The sequenced material came from blood T cells: a sorted CD56 or NKG2C T cell subset, CD4+ or CD8+ T cells, or bulk PBMC T cells (not recorded which). The receptor source for this set is a man aged 18-70 years in good health.

The chain has TRBV27 and TRBJ2-3; the TCRdb D gene call, TRBD1, has no DNA to confirm it. This CDR3 comprises 14 residues. Germline lookup yields CDR1 MNHEY and CDR2 SMNVEV (reference sequence). The CDR3 here is CASSRQGAIDTQYF.

The V gene is TRBV4-1, the J gene TRBJ2-1. The germline CDR1 and CDR2 sequences are MGHRA and YSYEKL. The CDR3 totals 13 residues. CDR3 protein: CASSQALGNEQFF.

V is TRBV27 and J is TRBJ2-3; the D gene TCRdb calls, TRBD1, cannot be checked with no DNA. Germline V CDR1 and CDR2: MNHEY, SMNVEV (reference sequence). The CDR3 is 15 residues long. The CDR3 spells CASTPGQSLVDTQYF.

V is TRBV5-4 and J is TRBJ1-2. Germline-derived CDR1 and CDR2 are SGHNT and YYREEE (reference sequence). The CDR3 has 15 residues. CDR3 loop: CASSPVPGDYYGYTF.

The chain joins TRBV7-9 to TRBJ1-4; as DNA is missing, the TRBD1 call by TCRdb cannot be tested. Germline values: CDR1 SEHNR, CDR2 FQNEAQ (reference sequence). The CDR3 extends over 16 amino acids. CDR3 protein: CASSSTKDGEYEKLFF.

The rearrangement joins TRBV9 to TRBJ2-2; TCRdb indicates TRBD1, and absent DNA this call remains unverified. The CDR3 spans 16 residues. CDR1 SGDLS and CDR2 YYNGEE come from the germline V gene. CDR3 sequence reads: CASSVTGTSNTGELFF.

CDR3 sequence: CASSVAAGQQETQYF. The genes are TRBV7-9 and TRBJ2-5; TCRdb gives TRBD1 as the D gene, but with no DNA this cannot be confirmed. Germline loops: CDR1 SEHNR, CDR2 FQNEAQ (reference sequence). This CDR3 spans 15 amino acids.

This chain joins TRBV12-3 or TRBV12-4 and TRBJ2-3; the D gene TCRdb calls, TRBD2, cannot be checked with no DNA. This CDR3 contains 17 residues. This chain's CDR3 is CASSLGLAGGYPDTQYF.

This chain connects TRBV20-1 to TRBJ2-7; TCRdb returns TRBD2, unconfirmable since there is no DNA. The CDR3 is 15 amino acids. Germline V gene sequence: CDR1 DFQATT, CDR2 SNEGSKA (reference sequence). Here the CDR3 reads CSAKAAGDFYYEQYF.

The chain couples TRBV13 to TRBJ2-7; TCRdb names TRBD1, which stays unverified in the absence of DNA. CDR1 PRHDT and CDR2 FYEKMQ come from the germline V gene (reference sequence). The CDR3 loop spans 15 amino acids. This chain's CDR3 is CASSLPRQGGYEQYF.

The V and J genes are TRBV12-3 or TRBV12-4 and TRBJ1-2. The CDR3 sequence is 13 residues long. CDR3: CASSLGGYYGYTF.

The gene calls are TRBV5-1 and TRBJ2-7; TCRdb's assignment of TRBD2 cannot be checked, as there is no DNA. Germline V CDR1 and CDR2: SGHRS, YFSETQ. The CDR3 sequence is 15 residues long. The CDR3 is CASSLVGDSHYEQYF.

J is TRBJ2-7 and V is TRBV18. This CDR3 comprises 14 residues. Looked up from germline, CDR1 is KGHSH and CDR2 is LQKENI. CDR3 residues: CASSPPGSPYEQYF.

This chain connects TRBV7-2 to TRBJ1-3. CDR3 length: 15 residues. Germline CDR1 and CDR2: SGHTA and FQGNSA. The chain's CDR3 is CASSLSETTGNTIYF.